Below, 12 T cell receptor beta chains from the same sample are listed, as sequenced in a study of early stage breast cancer tumors (dated by TCRdb to the late 2010s). The method behind the library was the immunoSEQ multiplex PCR assay. Held by TCRdb, this immuneACCESS table contains in-frame sequences only and omits some clones. Under half of the omission traces to an unresolved V gene where checked; the cause of the rest is unknown. The sample has around 30,000 clones on record, around 75% of them singletons. Of the sample, 10% is held by the ten largest clones. The sample taken for sequencing was breast tumor tissue. These receptors originate from a person aged 30-39 years with breast cancer.

The CDR3 DNA is TGTGCCAGCAGCTTAGGGGGGTATGGCTACACCTTC. It translates to CASSLGGYGYTF. The J gene is TRBJ1-2, the V gene TRBV11-2; tentative D call: TRBD1 (5 bases). The CDR3 is 12 amino acids. Germline-derived CDR1 and CDR2 are SGHAT and FQNNGV. V was cut by 1 base and J by 5 bases, with 5 bases left in between. Filled out from reference TRBV11-2 and TRBJ1-2, the complete variable domain reads EAGVAQSPRYKIIEKRQSVAFWCNPISGHATLYWYQQILGQGPKLLIQFQNNGVVDDSQLPKDRFSAERLKGVDSTLKIQPAKLEDSAVYLCASSLGGYGYTFGSGTRLTVV.

V usage is TRBV19 and J usage is TRBJ2-1; 9 bases fit TRBD2. Germline-derived CDR1 and CDR2 are LNHDA and SQIVND (reference sequence). The length of the CDR3 is 14 residues. Trimming at V came to 5 bases and at J to 8 bases, leaving 7 bases not matched to a gene. CDR3 coding DNA: TGTGCCAGTAGTGCGCCGGGACTAGCCGATGAGCAGTTCTTC. Translating it yields CASSAPGLADEQFF.

This chain uses TRBV7-9 with TRBJ2-7; 11 positions match TRBD1. CDR3 size: 14 residues. The V and J ends lost 5 bases and 4 bases, in that order; junction bases with no gene match: 4. In germline, CDR1 is SEHNR, CDR2 FQNEAQ (reference sequence). The CDR3 loop reads CASSRDRGVYEQYF. DNA for the CDR3: TGTGCCAGCAGCAGGGACAGGGGGGTATACGAGCAGTACTTC.

The table lists this clone with a count of one. This sequence joins TRBV18 and TRBJ2-7, with TRBD1 as a possible D gene (6 bases). With 3 bases removed from V and 2 bases from J, the gap between germline ends came to 8 bases. The CDR3 sequence is 13 residues long. Per the germline V gene, CDR1 is KGHSH and CDR2 is LQKENI. The CDR3 region has the DNA TGTGCCAGCTCACCGGGACAAACCTACGAGCAGTACTTC. This gives the protein CASSPGQTYEQYF.

V gene TRBV7-8 combines with J gene TRBJ2-1; TRBD2 agrees at 8 bases. The CDR3 runs to 15 residues. The ends lost 4 bases at V and 4 bases at J; junction bases unmatched: 6. Germline CDR1 is SGHVS and CDR2 is FQNEAQ. CDR3 nucleotides: TGTGCCAGCAGCTATCTGCCTAGCGGGTACAATGAGCAGTTCTTC. Residues: CASSYLPSGYNEQFF.

V and J are TRBV10-3 and TRBJ1-5, with D possibly being TRBD1 (5 bases). Per germline, CDR1 ENHRY and CDR2 SYGVKD. With 3 bases removed from V and 2 bases from J, the gap between germline ends came to 5 bases. This CDR3 is built from 13 residues. The CDR3 spells CAISDRGNQPQHF. Written as DNA, the CDR3 is TGTGCCATCAGTGACAGGGGCAATCAGCCCCAGCATTTT.

The chain joins TRBV2 to TRBJ2-5; 12 bases are shared with TRBD2. Germline V gene data show CDR1 as SNHLY and CDR2 as FYNNEI. This CDR3 is built from 15 residues. V lost 7 bases, J lost 1 base, and 4 bases stayed unmatched. The CDR3 loop is CASTATSGSQETQYF. The CDR3 DNA reads TGTGCCAGCACCGCGACTAGCGGGAGCCAAGAGACCCAGTACTTC.

Judged by abundance, this clone is medium-sized (0.01 to 0.1%). This sequence joins TRBV18 and TRBJ2-6; D remains ambiguous. There are 16 residues in the CDR3. The germline CDR1 and CDR2 sequences are KGHSH and LQKENI. Between the trimmed V and J ends, which lost 3 bases and 7 bases, there was a span of 16 bases. CDR3 DNA: TGTGCCAGCTCACCGGCGGACGGCGGATCAGCCAACGTCCTGACTTTC. Protein sequence: CASSPADGGSANVLTF.

J is TRBJ2-1 and V is TRBV5-1; TRBD2 might be the D (6 bases). Germline CDR1 and CDR2: SGHRS and YFSETQ. The CDR3 totals 13 residues. V gave up 3 bases and J gave up 6 bases, with 10 bases separating them. The CDR3 DNA is TGCGCCAGCAGCTGGAACGGGGGCAATGAGCAGTTCTTC. It translates to CASSWNGGNEQFF.

This chain joins TRBV30 and TRBJ2-2, with TRBD2 matching over 8 bases. There are 15 residues in the CDR3. After removal of 0 bases from V and 1 base from J, the junction contained 1 base not matched to a gene. Germline CDR1 and CDR2: GTSNPN and SVGIG (reference sequence). Here the CDR3 reads CAWSVLAENTGELFF. The CDR3 DNA sequence: TGTGCCTGGAGTGTACTAGCGGAGAACACCGGGGAGCTGTTTTTT.

V gene TRBV18 combines with J gene TRBJ2-3; 12 positions agree with TRBD2. The CDR3 is made up of 17 amino acids. V trimming: 4 bases; J trimming: 3 bases; junction bases outside the gene matches: 8. Germline V gene lookup returns CDR1 KGHSH and CDR2 LQKENI. CDR3 amino acids: CASSLLAGGPPTDTQYF. The CDR3 DNA sequence: TGTGCCAGCTCACTTCTAGCGGGAGGGCCGCCTACAGATACGCAGTATTTT.

In its sample, this clone was seen a few times. The V call is TRBV27, the J call TRBJ2-2, with TRBD2 matching 7 bases. V was pared by 1 base and J by 2 bases, with 4 bases of the junction left unmatched. CDR1 is MNHEY and CDR2 is SMNVEV in the germline V gene (reference sequence). The CDR3 spans 16 residues. In DNA, the CDR3 is TGTGCCAGCAGTTTATTCGGGGGGAGAAACACCGGGGAGCTGTTTTTT. This translates into CASSLFGGRNTGELFF.